The 8 T cell receptor beta chains below were found in one sample sequenced in a study of spatial heterogeneity in lung cancer. TCRdb re-derived calls from the 5' RACE reads in MiXCR, one entry per CDR3 protein. Of roughly 48,000 distinct CDR3 sequences listed, around 5.2% were seen once; the top ten hold 11%. Documented time point: sample taken at primary tumor resection. Tumor, nontumor lung or frozen PBMC supplied whole RNA, sequenced without sorting. Specimen: PBMCs, collected at surgery. The receptor source for this set is a male donor with early-stage non-small cell lung cancer.

This clonotype was seen ten or more times. This chain links TRBV6-2 or TRBV6-3 with TRBJ1-1; weak D call: TRBD1 (5 bases). In germline, CDR1 is MNHEY, CDR2 SVGEGT. The length of the CDR3 is 14 residues. Trimming cost V 0 bases and J 7 bases, with 12 bases left between them. The CDR3 nucleotides are TGTGCCAGCAGTTACTCGGGGCAGCGATTTGAAGCTTTCTTT. Translating gives CASSYSGQRFEAFF.

Ten or more counts support this clonotype. This chain links TRBV15 with TRBJ2-1, with a weak D call TRBD1 (5 bases). This CDR3 spans 14 amino acids. Germline V gene lookup returns CDR1 LNHNV and CDR2 YYDKDF (reference sequence). V was trimmed by 8 bases and J by 7 bases, leaving 18 bases between them. The CDR3 coding sequence is TGTGCCACCCAACCTAGGGGCGCGGCAAATGAGCAGTTCTTC. As protein: CATQPRGAANEQFF.

This clonotype was counted ten times or more. The J gene is TRBJ2-2, the V gene TRBV9; D unclear. V gave up 6 bases and J gave up 0 bases, with 9 bases separating them. Germline CDR1 and CDR2: SGDLS and YYNGEE. CDR3 length equals 14 residues. CDR3 loop: CASTLGTNTGELFF. The CDR3 coding sequence is TGTGCCAGCACCCTAGGCACGAACACCGGGGAGCTGTTTTTT.

Within the sample, this clonotype is medium-sized (0.01 to 0.1%). The chain uses TRBV29-1 and TRBJ2-3, with D perhaps being TRBD1 or TRBD2 (5 bases each). The CDR3 has 15 amino acids. Trimming took 6 bases from V and 4 from J, leaving 20 bases between them. Germline CDR1 is SQVTM and CDR2 is ANQGSEA. CDR3 amino acids: CSVEPQGSRADTQYF. As DNA, the CDR3 is TGCAGCGTCGAACCACAAGGGAGCAGGGCAGATACGCAGTATTTT.

This clonotype was found a few times. The chain employs TRBV20-1 and TRBJ2-2; TRBD2 matches 10 bases. V lost 2 bases, J lost 0 bases, and 3 bases stayed unmatched. The germline gives CDR1 DFQATT, CDR2 SNEGSKA (reference sequence). The CDR3 runs 16 residues. The CDR3 loop is CSARTLAGANTGELFF. In nucleotides, the CDR3 is TGCAGTGCTAGAACGCTAGCGGGGGCGAACACCGGGGAGCTGTTTTTT.

This clonotype was detected many times. This sequence joins TRBV6-5 and TRBJ2-1; TRBD2 might be the D (6 bases). Trimming pared 8 bases from V and 8 bases from J, leaving 16 bases between. The CDR3 sequence is 13 residues long. Germline CDR1 and CDR2: MNHEY and SVGAGI. CDR3 residues: CASGPLGGDEQFF. Written as DNA, the CDR3 is TGTGCCAGCGGCCCACTAGGAGGGGATGAGCAGTTCTTC.

This clonotype was seen many times. V is TRBV5-1 and J is TRBJ2-3, with D maybe TRBD1 (6 bases). The V end lost 1 base, the J end lost 0 bases, and 9 bases lay between the germline ends. The CDR3 is made up of 15 amino acids. Germline CDR1 SGHRS, CDR2 YFSETQ. This chain's CDR3 is CASSLLGGSTDTQYF. CDR3 nucleotides: TGCGCCAGCAGCTTGCTTGGGGGCAGCACAGATACGCAGTATTTT.

There are many counts of this clonotype. This chain uses TRBV28 with TRBJ1-5; unclear D gene. Trimming took off 6 bases at V and 5 bases at J, with 17 bases between the two ends. The CDR3 contains 15 residues. Germline CDR1 MDHEN, CDR2 SYDVKM. This CDR3 reads CASSPTGRGDQPQHF. The CDR3 bases are TGTGCCAGCAGCCCGACCGGACGGGGAGATCAGCCCCAGCATTTT.